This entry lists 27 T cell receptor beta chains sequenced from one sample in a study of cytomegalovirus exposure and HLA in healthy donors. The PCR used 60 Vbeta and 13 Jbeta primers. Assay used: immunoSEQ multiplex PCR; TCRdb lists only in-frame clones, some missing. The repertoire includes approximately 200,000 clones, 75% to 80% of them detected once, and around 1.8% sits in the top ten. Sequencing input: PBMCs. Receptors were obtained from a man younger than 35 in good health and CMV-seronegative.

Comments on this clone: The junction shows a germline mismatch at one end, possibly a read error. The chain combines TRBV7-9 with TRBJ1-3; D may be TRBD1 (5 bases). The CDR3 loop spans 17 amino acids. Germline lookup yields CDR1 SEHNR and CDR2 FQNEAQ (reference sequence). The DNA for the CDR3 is TGTTCCAGCAGCCCTCAAGGGGTTCCCTACTCTGGAAACACCATATATTTT. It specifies CSSSPQGVPYSGNTIYF.

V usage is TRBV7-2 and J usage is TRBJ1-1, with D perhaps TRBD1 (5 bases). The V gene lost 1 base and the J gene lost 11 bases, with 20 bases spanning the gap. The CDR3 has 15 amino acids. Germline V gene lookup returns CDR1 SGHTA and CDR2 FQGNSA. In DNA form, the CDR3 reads TGTGCCAGCAGCTTAGAATCTGTACTTCAGGGTATGGCTTTCTTT. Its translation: CASSLESVLQGMAFF.

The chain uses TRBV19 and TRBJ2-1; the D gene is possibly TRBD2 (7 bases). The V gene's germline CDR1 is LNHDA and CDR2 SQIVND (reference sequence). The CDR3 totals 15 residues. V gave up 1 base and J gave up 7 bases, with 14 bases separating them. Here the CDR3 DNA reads TGTGCCAGTAGTATAGGTGGGGGGGCGTTGAATGAGCAGTTCTTC. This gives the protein CASSIGGGALNEQFF.

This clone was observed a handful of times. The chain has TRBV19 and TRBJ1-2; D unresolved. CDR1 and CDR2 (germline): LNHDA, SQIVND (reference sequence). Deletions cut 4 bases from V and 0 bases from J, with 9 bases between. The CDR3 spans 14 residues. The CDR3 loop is CASSTNSPNYGYTF. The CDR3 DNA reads TGTGCCAGTAGTACGAACAGCCCTAACTATGGCTACACCTTC. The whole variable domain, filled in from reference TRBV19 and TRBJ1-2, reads DGGITQSPKYLFRKEGQNVTLSCEQNLNHDAMYWYRQDPGQGLRLIYYSQIVNDFQKGDIAEGYSVSREKKESFPLTVTSAQKNPTAFYLCASSTNSPNYGYTFGSGTRLTVV.

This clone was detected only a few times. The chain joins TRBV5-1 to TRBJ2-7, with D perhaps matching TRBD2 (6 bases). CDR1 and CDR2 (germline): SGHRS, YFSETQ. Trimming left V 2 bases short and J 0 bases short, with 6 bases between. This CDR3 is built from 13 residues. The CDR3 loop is CASSFSGSYEQYF. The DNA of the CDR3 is TGCGCCAGCAGCTTTAGCGGCTCCTACGAGCAGTACTTC.

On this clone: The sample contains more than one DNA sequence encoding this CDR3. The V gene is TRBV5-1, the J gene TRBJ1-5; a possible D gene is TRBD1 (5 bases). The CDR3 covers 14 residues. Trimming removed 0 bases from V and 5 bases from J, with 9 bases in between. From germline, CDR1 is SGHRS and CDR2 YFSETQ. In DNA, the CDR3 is TGCGCCAGCAGCTTGGGGCAGGGCGATCAGCCCCAGCATTTT. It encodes CASSLGQGDQPQHF.

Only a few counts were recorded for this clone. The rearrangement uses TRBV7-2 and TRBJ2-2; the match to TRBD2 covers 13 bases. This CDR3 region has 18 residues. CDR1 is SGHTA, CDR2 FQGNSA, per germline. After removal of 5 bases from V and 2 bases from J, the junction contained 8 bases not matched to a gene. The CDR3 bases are TGTGCCAGCAGCGCCGGGACTAGCGGGGTAATAAACACCGGGGAGCTGTTTTTT. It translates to CASSAGTSGVINTGELFF.

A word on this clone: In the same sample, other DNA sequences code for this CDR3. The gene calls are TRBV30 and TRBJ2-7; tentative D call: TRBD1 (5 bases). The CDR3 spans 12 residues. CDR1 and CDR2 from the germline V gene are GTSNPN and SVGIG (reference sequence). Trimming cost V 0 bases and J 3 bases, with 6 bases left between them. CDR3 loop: CAWSVGHYEQYF. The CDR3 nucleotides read TGTGCCTGGAGTGTAGGACACTACGAGCAGTACTTC.

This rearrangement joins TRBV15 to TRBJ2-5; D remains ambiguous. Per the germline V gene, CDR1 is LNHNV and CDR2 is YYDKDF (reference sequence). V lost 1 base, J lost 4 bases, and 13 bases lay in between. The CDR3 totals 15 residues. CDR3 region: CATSRGGDTAETQYF. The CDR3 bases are TGTGCCACCAGCAGAGGTGGCGACACCGCAGAGACCCAGTACTTC.

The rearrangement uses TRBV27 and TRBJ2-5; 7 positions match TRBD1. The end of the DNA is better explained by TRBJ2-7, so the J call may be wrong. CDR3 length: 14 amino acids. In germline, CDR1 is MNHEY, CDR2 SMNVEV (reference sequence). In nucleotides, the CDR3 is TGTGCCAGCAGCTTGACAGGGAACTCCTACGAGCAGTACTTC. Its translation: CASSLTGNSYEQYF.

The CDR3 reads CASSIDGTGGNGELFF. CDR3 DNA: TGTGCCAGTAGTATAGACGGGACAGGGGGCAACGGGGAGCTGTTTTTT. The rearrangement uses TRBV19 and TRBJ2-2, with 12 bases matching TRBD1. The CDR3 has 16 residues. J lost 7 bases, V lost 0 bases, and 3 bases had no gene match. Germline V gene lookup returns CDR1 LNHDA and CDR2 SQIVND (reference sequence).

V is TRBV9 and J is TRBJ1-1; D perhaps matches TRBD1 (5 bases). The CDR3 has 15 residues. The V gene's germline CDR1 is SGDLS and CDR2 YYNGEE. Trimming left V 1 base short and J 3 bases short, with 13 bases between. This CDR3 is CASSVYPGGDTEAFF. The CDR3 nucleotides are TGTGCCAGCAGCGTATATCCCGGGGGGGACACTGAAGCTTTCTTT.

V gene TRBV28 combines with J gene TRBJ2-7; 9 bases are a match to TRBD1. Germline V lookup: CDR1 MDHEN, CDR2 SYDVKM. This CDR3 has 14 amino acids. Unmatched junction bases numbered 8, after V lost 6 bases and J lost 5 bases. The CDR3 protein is CASSAGTGWNEQYF. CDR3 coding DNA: TGTGCCAGCAGCGCCGGGACAGGGTGGAACGAGCAGTACTTC.

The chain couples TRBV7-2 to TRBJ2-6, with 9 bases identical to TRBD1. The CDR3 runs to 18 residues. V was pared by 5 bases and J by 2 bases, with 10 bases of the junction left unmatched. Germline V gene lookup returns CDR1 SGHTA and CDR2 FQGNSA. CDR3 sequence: CASSTTGGAVTGANVLTF. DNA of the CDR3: TGTGCCAGCAGCACCACAGGGGGCGCGGTTACTGGGGCCAACGTCCTGACTTTC.

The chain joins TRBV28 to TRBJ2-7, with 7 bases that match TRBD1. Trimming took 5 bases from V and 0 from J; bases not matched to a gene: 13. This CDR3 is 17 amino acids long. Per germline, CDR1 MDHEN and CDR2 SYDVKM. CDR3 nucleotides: TGTGCCAGCAGTATCGGCCGCCTGGGACAGAGCTCCTACGAGCAGTACTTC. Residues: CASSIGRLGQSSYEQYF.

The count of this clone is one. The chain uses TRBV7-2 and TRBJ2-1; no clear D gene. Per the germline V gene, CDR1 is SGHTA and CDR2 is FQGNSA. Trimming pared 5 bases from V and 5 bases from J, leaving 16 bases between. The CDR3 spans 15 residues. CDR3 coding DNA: TGTGCCAGCAGCAGTAGACAAAGGCCGAACAATGAGCAGTTCTTC. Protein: CASSSRQRPNNEQFF. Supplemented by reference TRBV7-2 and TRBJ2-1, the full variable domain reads GAGVSQSPSNKVTEKGKDVELRCDPISGHTALYWYRQSLGQGLEFLIYFQGNSAPDKSGLPSDRFSAERTGGSVSTLTIQRTQQEDSAVYLCASSSRQRPNNEQFFGPGTRLTVL.

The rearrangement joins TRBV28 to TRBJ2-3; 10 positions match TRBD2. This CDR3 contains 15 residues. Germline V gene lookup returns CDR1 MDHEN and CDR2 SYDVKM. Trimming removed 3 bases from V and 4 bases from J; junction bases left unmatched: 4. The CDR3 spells CASSFDLAGADTQYF. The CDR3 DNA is TGTGCCAGCAGTTTTGATCTAGCGGGAGCAGATACGCAGTATTTT.

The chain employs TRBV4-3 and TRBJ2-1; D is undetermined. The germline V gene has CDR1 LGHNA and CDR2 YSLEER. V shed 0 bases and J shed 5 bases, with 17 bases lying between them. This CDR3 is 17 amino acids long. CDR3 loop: CASSQDNGGLKHNEQFF. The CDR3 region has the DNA TGCGCCAGCAGCCAAGATAATGGCGGCTTAAAGCACAATGAGCAGTTCTTC.

Here the CDR3 reads CASSPGRANEQFF. The CDR3 DNA reads TGTGCCAGCAGCCCCGGGAGGGCCAATGAGCAGTTCTTC. The V call is TRBV5-5, the J call TRBJ2-1; 8 bases align to TRBD2. The CDR3 is 13 residues long. CDR1 and CDR2 (germline): SGHKS, YYEKEE (reference sequence). J was trimmed by 6 bases and V by 4 bases; bases with no gene match: 3. The complete variable domain, with remaining parts taken from reference TRBV5-5 and TRBJ2-1, reads DAGVTQSPTHLIKTRGQQVTLRCSPISGHKSVSWYQQVLGQGPQFIFQYYEKEERGRGNFPDRFSARQFPNYSSELNVNALLLGDSALYLCASSPGRANEQFFGPGTRLTVL.

The CDR3 is CASRRDRDYNEQFF. Written as DNA, the CDR3 is TGTGCCAGCAGACGGGACAGGGACTACAATGAGCAGTTCTTC. This chain connects TRBV6-5 to TRBJ2-1; 9 bases align to TRBD1. From germline, CDR1 is MNHEY and CDR2 SVGAGI. CDR3 length: 14 residues. Germline trimming cut 6 bases from V and 3 bases from J; bases unmatched to any gene: 3.

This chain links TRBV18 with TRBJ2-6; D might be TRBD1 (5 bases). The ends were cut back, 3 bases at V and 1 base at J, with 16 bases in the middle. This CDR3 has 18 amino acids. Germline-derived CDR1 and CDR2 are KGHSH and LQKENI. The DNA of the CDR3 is TGTGCCAGCTCACCCTTTAGGCCAGGACAATCTGGGGCCAACGTCCTGACTTTC. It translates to CASSPFRPGQSGANVLTF.

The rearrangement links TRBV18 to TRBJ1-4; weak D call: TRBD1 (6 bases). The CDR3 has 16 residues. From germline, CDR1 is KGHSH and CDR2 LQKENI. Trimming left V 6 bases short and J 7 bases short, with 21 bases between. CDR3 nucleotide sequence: TGTGCCAGCTCGCTGGACAGTGTAACGATATCTGAAAAACTGTTTTTT. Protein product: CASSLDSVTISEKLFF.

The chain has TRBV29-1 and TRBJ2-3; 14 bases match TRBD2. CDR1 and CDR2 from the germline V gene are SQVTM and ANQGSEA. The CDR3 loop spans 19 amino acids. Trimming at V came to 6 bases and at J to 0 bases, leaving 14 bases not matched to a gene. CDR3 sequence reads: CSVDLRLAGGNPSTDTQYF. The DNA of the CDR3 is TGCAGCGTCGATCTCCGACTAGCGGGAGGGAATCCTAGCACAGATACGCAGTATTTT.

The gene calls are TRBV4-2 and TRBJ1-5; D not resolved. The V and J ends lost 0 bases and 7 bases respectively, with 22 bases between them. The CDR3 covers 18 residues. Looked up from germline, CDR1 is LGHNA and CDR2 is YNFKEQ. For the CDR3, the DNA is TGTGCCAGCAGCCAAGATAGGAGGCAGCCCGCGAGTGGGCAGCCCCAGCATTTT. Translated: CASSQDRRQPASGQPQHF.

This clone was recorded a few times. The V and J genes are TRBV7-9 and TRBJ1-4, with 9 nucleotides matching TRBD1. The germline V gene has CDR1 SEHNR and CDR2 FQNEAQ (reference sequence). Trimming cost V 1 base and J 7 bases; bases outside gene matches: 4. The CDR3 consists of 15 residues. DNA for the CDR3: TGTGCCAGCAGCTTAGACGGGACAGGGAGTGAAAAACTGTTTTTT. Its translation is CASSLDGTGSEKLFF.

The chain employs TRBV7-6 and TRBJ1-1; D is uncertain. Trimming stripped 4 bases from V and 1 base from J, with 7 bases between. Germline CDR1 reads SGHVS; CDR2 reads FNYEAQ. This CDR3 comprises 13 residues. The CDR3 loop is CASSSLRNTEAFF. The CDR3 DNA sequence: TGTGCCAGCAGCTCTCTAAGGAACACTGAAGCTTTCTTT. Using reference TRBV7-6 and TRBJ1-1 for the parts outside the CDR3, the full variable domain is GAGVSQSPRYKVTKRGQDVALRCDPISGHVSLYWYRQALGQGPEFLTYFNYEAQQDKSGLPNDRFSAERPEGSISTLTIQRTEQRDSAMYRCASSSLRNTEAFFGQGTRLTVV.

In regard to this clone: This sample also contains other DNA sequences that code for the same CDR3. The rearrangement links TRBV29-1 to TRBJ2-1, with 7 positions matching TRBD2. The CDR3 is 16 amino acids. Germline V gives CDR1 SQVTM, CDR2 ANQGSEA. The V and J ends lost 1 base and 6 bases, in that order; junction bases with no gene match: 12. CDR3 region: CSVEGGGLPPLNEQFF. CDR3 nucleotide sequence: TGCAGCGTTGAAGGGGGAGGGCTTCCCCCCCTCAATGAGCAGTTCTTC.